The clone carrying this TCR beta chain was observed a handful of times. Its target is unknown. The entry originates in a study of response to subunit inactivated influenza vaccine. Study findings and constraints: There was a suggestion from the authors that each seasonal influenza vaccination recruits few new T cells.

The trim removed 1 base at V and 6 bases at J, leaving 7 bases unmatched. The CDR3 is 15 amino acids. Per germline, CDR1 SGHVS and CDR2 FNYEAQ. MiXCR was run by TCRdb on the RT-PCR reads, yielding one entry per CDR3 protein. The sample consists of around 520,000 distinct CDR3 sequences, roughly 25% of them appearing once. This sequence joins TRBV7-6 and TRBJ1-1, with 8 bases lining up with TRBD1. The TCR comes from a man between 50 and 59 years old who received an inactivated influenza vaccine. The sample was CD4+ T cells sorted from PBMCs, taken around 5 days after vaccination. CDR3 amino acids: CASSLGGRGLAEAFF. For the CDR3, the DNA is TGTGCCAGCAGCTTAGGGGGCAGGGGGCTTGCTGAAGCTTTCTTT.